Listed here are 25 T cell receptor beta chains from one sample, sequenced in a study of T cell changes during pregnancy in multiple sclerosis. Libraries were prepared by immunoSEQ multiplex PCR; TCRdb keeps only in-frame clonotypes and omits some of them. The sample includes about 40,000 clones, approximately 90% of them seen just once. Sequencing was performed on CD4+ T cells from peripheral blood mononuclear cells, taken after pregnancy. Receptors originate from a female donor with multiple sclerosis, enrolled in a pregnancy study.

This clone showed up just a few times. This sequence joins TRBV28 and TRBJ1-1; the D gene is possibly TRBD1 (6 bases). Germline V CDR1 and CDR2: MDHEN, SYDVKM. Trimming removed 6 bases at V and 11 bases at J, with 16 bases between. The CDR3 has 12 amino acids. The CDR3 sequence: CASRLTQGRAFF. CDR3 DNA: TGTGCCAGCAGACTAACCCAGGGGCGGGCTTTCTTT.

The chain uses TRBV9 and TRBJ2-7; TRBD1 matches at 11 bases. The CDR3 is 15 amino acids. V lost 1 base and J lost 6; bases outside the gene matches: 6. Looked up from germline, CDR1 is SGDLS and CDR2 is YYNGEE. CDR3 region: CASSVLGGTGGEQYF. The CDR3 DNA is TGTGCCAGCAGCGTACTAGGCGGGACAGGGGGCGAGCAGTACTTC.

By frequency in the sample, this clone is medium-sized. The CDR3 spells CASSLSQNTEAFF. The CDR3 DNA is TGTGCCAGCAGCTTATCACAGAACACTGAAGCTTTCTTT. The J gene is TRBJ1-1, the V gene TRBV7-3, with no clear D. CDR1 and CDR2 (germline): SGHTA, FQGTGA. Trimming took off 2 bases at V and 1 base at J, with 5 bases between the two ends. This CDR3 has 13 residues.

The gene calls are TRBV18 and TRBJ2-7; 15 positions match TRBD2. Germline loops: CDR1 KGHSH, CDR2 LQKENI. V shed 3 bases and J 7 bases; nucleotides not matched to a gene: 7. The CDR3 totals 16 residues. CDR3 nucleotides: TGTGCCAGCTCACCTCTTGGACTAGCGGGAGGGGGAGAGCAGTACTTC. This codes for CASSPLGLAGGGEQYF.

This chain uses TRBV2 with TRBJ1-1; TRBD1 is a possible D gene (6 bases). The CDR3 runs 15 residues. V gave up 4 bases and J gave up 3 bases, with 15 bases separating them. Germline CDR1 and CDR2: SNHLY and FYNNEI. The CDR3 region is CASSAYRVVDTEAFF. The CDR3 DNA reads as TGTGCCAGCAGTGCGTACAGGGTTGTAGACACTGAAGCTTTCTTT. The whole variable domain, filled in from reference TRBV2 and TRBJ1-1, reads EPEVTQTPSHQVTQMGQEVILRCVPISNHLYFYWYRQILGQKVEFLVSFYNNEISEKSEIFDDQFSVERPDGSNFTLKIRSTKLEDSAMYFCASSAYRVVDTEAFFGQGTRLTVV.

The chain is built from TRBV14 and TRBJ2-5; D not resolved. The germline V gene has CDR1 SGHDN and CDR2 FVKESK. V was clipped by 5 bases and J by 2 bases, with 6 bases between them. The CDR3 is made up of 12 amino acids. The CDR3 region is CASSEQQETQYF. Written as DNA, the CDR3 is TGTGCCAGCAGCGAACAACAAGAGACCCAGTACTTC.

The chain carries TRBV19 and TRBJ1-1; 7 nucleotides align to TRBD1. Germline V gives CDR1 LNHDA, CDR2 SQIVND (reference sequence). The CDR3 length is 16 residues. Trimming took 6 bases from V and 4 from J; bases not matched to a gene: 14. The CDR3 region is CASRPSDRARGTEAFF. The CDR3 DNA reads as TGTGCCAGTAGACCCTCCGACAGGGCACGAGGCACTGAAGCTTTCTTT.

The J gene is TRBJ2-5, the V gene TRBV29-1; D remains unclear. From germline, CDR1 is SQVTM and CDR2 ANQGSEA. The length of the CDR3 is 10 residues. V lost 4 bases and J 4 bases, leaving 4 bases between the germline ends. As DNA, the CDR3 is TGCAGCGTTGTTAGAGAGACCCAGTACTTC. It encodes CSVVRETQYF.

The chain combines TRBV6-5 with TRBJ2-1, with 12 bases fitting TRBD2. The CDR3 consists of 13 residues. J was trimmed by 6 bases and V by 6 bases; bases with no gene match: 0. The germline gives CDR1 MNHEY, CDR2 SVGAGI. The CDR3 spells CASRGLAGNEQFF. DNA of the CDR3: TGTGCCAGCAGGGGACTAGCGGGCAATGAGCAGTTCTTC.

This chain links TRBV4-1 with TRBJ1-3; D gene unclear. The CDR3 totals 16 residues. The germline V gene has CDR1 MGHRA and CDR2 YSYEKL. V was cut by 1 base and J by 3 bases, with 13 bases left in between. The CDR3 loop reads CASSQASQSGGNTIYF. The CDR3, as DNA: TGCGCCAGCAGCCAAGCCTCGCAGAGCGGTGGAAACACCATATATTTT.

This chain uses TRBV6-6 with TRBJ2-3; D call uncertain. The V end lost 5 bases, the J end lost 6 bases, and 9 bases lay between the germline ends. CDR3 length equals 12 residues. CDR1 is MNHNY, CDR2 SVGAGI, per germline (reference sequence). DNA of the CDR3: TGTGCCAGCAGTAGAGTGCTCGATACGCAGTATTTT. As protein: CASSRVLDTQYF.

V and J are TRBV13 and TRBJ1-4; 8 positions match TRBD1. Germline V lookup: CDR1 PRHDT, CDR2 FYEKMQ (reference sequence). The V gene end was trimmed by 5 bases and the J gene end by 1 base; junction bases not matched to a gene: 3. The CDR3 covers 15 residues. CDR3: CASSRTGRTNEKLFF. Written as DNA, the CDR3 is TGTGCCAGCAGCCGGACAGGGAGAACTAATGAAAAACTGTTTTTT.

The chain uses TRBV10-2 and TRBJ1-5; 11 bases line up with TRBD1. The CDR3 sequence is 14 residues long. After removal of 9 bases from V and 3 bases from J, the junction contained 4 bases not matched to a gene. CDR1 and CDR2 from the germline V gene are WSHSY and SAAADI. The CDR3 region is CASRGQGDNQPQHF. The DNA of the CDR3 is TGCGCCAGTAGGGGACAGGGGGACAATCAGCCCCAGCATTTT.

The V gene is TRBV2, the J gene TRBJ2-1, with D possibly TRBD1 on 6 matching bases. Trimming stripped 6 bases from V and 9 bases from J, with 12 bases between. Germline CDR1 SNHLY, CDR2 FYNNEI. The CDR3 spans 12 residues. The CDR3 here is CASREDSIEQFF. Written as DNA, the CDR3 is TGTGCCAGCAGGGAGGACAGTATTGAGCAGTTCTTC.

This chain uses TRBV7-2 with TRBJ2-7; tentative D call: TRBD1 (7 bases). Trimming took off 3 bases at V and 1 base at J, with 13 bases between the two ends. Germline CDR1 SGHTA, CDR2 FQGNSA. CDR3 length: 15 residues. CDR3 bases: TGTGCCAGCAGCTTCGTATCAGGGGGGTCCTACGAGCAGTACTTC. It is translated as CASSFVSGGSYEQYF. Based on the CDR3 plus reference TRBV7-2 and TRBJ2-7, the full variable domain is GAGVSQSPSNKVTEKGKDVELRCDPISGHTALYWYRQSLGQGLEFLIYFQGNSAPDKSGLPSDRFSAERTGGSVSTLTIQRTQQEDSAVYLCASSFVSGGSYEQYFGPGTRLTVT.

The chain couples TRBV10-2 to TRBJ1-1; 7 bases are a match to TRBD1. CDR1 and CDR2 from the germline V gene are WSHSY and SAAADI. The CDR3 extends over 16 amino acids. V trimming: 4 bases; J trimming: 5 bases; junction bases outside the gene matches: 13. The CDR3 DNA reads as TGCGCCAGCAGTGTCGCCTCCTTGACAGGGCCGACTGAAGCTTTCTTT. This gives the protein CASSVASLTGPTEAFF.

The chain employs TRBV7-9 and TRBJ2-7; possible D gene TRBD2, 5 bases. Germline V gene lookup returns CDR1 SEHNR and CDR2 FQNEAQ (reference sequence). Deletions cut 1 base from V and 1 base from J, with 8 bases between. CDR3 size: 14 residues. The CDR3 region is CASSLGTQSYEQYF. The DNA for the CDR3 is TGTGCCAGCAGCTTAGGGACTCAATCCTACGAGCAGTACTTC. The whole variable domain, remainder taken from reference TRBV7-9 and TRBJ2-7, is DTGVSQNPRHKITKRGQNVTFRCDPISEHNRLYWYRQTLGQGPEFLTYFQNEAQLEKSRLLSDRFSAERPKGSFSTLEIQRTEQGDSAMYLCASSLGTQSYEQYFGPGTRLTVT.

This clone was counted a single time. The chain recombines TRBV6-5 with TRBJ2-7; TRBD1 matches 11 bases. The ends lost 0 bases at V and 3 bases at J; junction bases unmatched: 1. CDR3 size: 15 residues. The germline gives CDR1 MNHEY, CDR2 SVGAGI. The CDR3 loop is CASSYSGTGGYEQYF. CDR3 coding DNA: TGTGCCAGCAGTTACTCGGGGACAGGGGGCTACGAGCAGTACTTC.

The chain employs TRBV14 and TRBJ2-1, with a possible D match to TRBD2 (6 bases). The length of the CDR3 is 13 residues. The V and J ends lost 0 bases and 14 bases respectively, with 14 bases between them. Germline V gene sequence: CDR1 SGHDN, CDR2 FVKESK. The CDR3 region has the DNA TGTGCCAGCAGCCAAGATCGCGGGATTCGTAAGTTCTTC. The encoded protein is CASSQDRGIRKFF.

The chain has TRBV7-9 and TRBJ1-2; D is unclear. V lost 2 bases to trimming and J lost 7 bases, with 11 bases between them. The CDR3 spans 13 residues. The germline V gene has CDR1 SEHNR and CDR2 FQNEAQ (reference sequence). CDR3 region: CASSLIGRGGYTF. In nucleotides, the CDR3 is TGTGCCAGCAGCTTAATAGGGCGGGGTGGCTACACCTTC. Full variable domain (remainder filled in from reference TRBV7-9 and TRBJ1-2): DTGVSQNPRHKITKRGQNVTFRCDPISEHNRLYWYRQTLGQGPEFLTYFQNEAQLEKSRLLSDRFSAERPKGSFSTLEIQRTEQGDSAMYLCASSLIGRGGYTFGSGTRLTVV.

The chain joins TRBV5-6 to TRBJ1-1; TRBD1 aligns across 9 bases. CDR1 is SGHDT and CDR2 is YYEEEE in the germline V gene. The V and J ends lost 3 bases and 7 bases, in that order; junction bases with no gene match: 4. The CDR3 runs 13 residues. The CDR3 sequence: CASSSRDRDEAFF. The CDR3 coding sequence is TGTGCCAGCAGCTCGCGGGACAGGGATGAAGCTTTCTTT.

The V and J genes are TRBV5-6 and TRBJ2-2; TRBD2 matches 14 bases. The length of the CDR3 is 17 residues. The V and J ends lost 4 bases and 2 bases, in that order; junction bases with no gene match: 4. In germline, CDR1 is SGHDT, CDR2 YYEEEE. CDR3 amino acids: CASSLGLAGVNTGELFF. CDR3 nucleotide sequence: TGTGCCAGCAGCCTGGGACTAGCGGGAGTAAACACCGGGGAGCTGTTTTTT. Full variable domain (outside the CDR3, taken from reference TRBV5-6 and TRBJ2-2): DAGVTQSPTHLIKTRGQQVTLRCSPKSGHDTVSWYQQALGQGPQFIFQYYEEEERQRGNFPDRFSGHQFPNYSSELNVNALLLGDSALYLCASSLGLAGVNTGELFFGEGSRLTVL.

The chain employs TRBV2 and TRBJ2-5; TRBD1 aligns across 12 bases. The J segment lost 5 bases and the V segment lost 7 bases, leaving 2 bases of the junction unmatched. This CDR3 has 13 amino acids. Germline V gives CDR1 SNHLY, CDR2 FYNNEI. DNA for the CDR3: TGTGCCAGCAAAGGGACAGGGGGCGAGACCCAGTACTTC. Translation: CASKGTGGETQYF.

The chain uses TRBV9 and TRBJ2-5, with a tentative D call TRBD2 (7 bases). The CDR3 is made up of 15 amino acids. In germline, CDR1 is SGDLS, CDR2 YYNGEE. V lost 0 bases, J lost 1 base, and 10 bases lay in between. The CDR3 is CASSVGGGGQETQYF. CDR3 coding DNA: TGTGCCAGCAGCGTAGGGGGAGGGGGCCAAGAGACCCAGTACTTC.

This clone is medium-sized within its sample. The gene calls are TRBV2 and TRBJ1-5; D gene unclear. V shed 4 bases and J shed 4 bases, with 8 bases lying between them. Germline V gives CDR1 SNHLY, CDR2 FYNNEI. The CDR3 covers 13 residues. Written as DNA, the CDR3 is TGTGCCAGCAGTGGAGACGGGAATCAGCCCCAGCATTTT. Protein product: CASSGDGNQPQHF.